A selection of T cell receptor beta chains follows, all from one sample in a study of radiotherapy plus CTLA-4 blockade in lung cancer. Clones were sequenced by immunoSEQ multiplex PCR, and TCRdb holds only the in-frame ones, with some missing. The data show some 50,000 clones, approximately 80% seen once. This specimen consisted of peripheral blood, obtained from a patient treated with radiotherapy plus ipilimumab. The receptors originated from a human donor with non-small cell lung cancer who had a partial response to radiotherapy plus ipilimumab. Both conserved end residues are part of each CDR3. The order of the fields is clone size, V gene, D gene, J gene, CDR3 protein, CDR3 DNA. A D gene is named only where the DNA matches it firmly. Clone size is shown for a subset of rows, as once, few, many or a class of expanded clone.

abundance: -
v_gene: TRBV2
d_gene: -
j_gene: TRBJ1-2
CDR3aa: CASSEGGPYGYTF
CDR3nt: TGTGCCAGCAGTGAAGGGGGGCCCTATGGCTACACCTTC

abundance: -
v_gene: TRBV7-2
d_gene: -
j_gene: TRBJ2-3
CDR3aa: CASSLVPTAVTQYF
CDR3nt: TGTGCCAGCAGCTTAGTCCCTACAGCAGTTACGCAGTATTTT

abundance: few
v_gene: TRBV9
d_gene: TRBD1
j_gene: TRBJ1-1
CDR3aa: CASSIRQGDTEAFF
CDR3nt: TGTGCCAGCAGTATAAGACAGGGTGACACTGAAGCTTTCTTT

abundance: -
v_gene: TRBV9
d_gene: -
j_gene: TRBJ2-3
CDR3aa: CARLRSGTPGDTQYF
CDR3nt: TGTGCCAGACTTCGTTCCGGGACACCCGGGGATACGCAGTATTTT

abundance: -
v_gene: TRBV5-6
d_gene: TRBD1
j_gene: TRBJ1-5
CDR3aa: CASSFGTGGIQPQHF
CDR3nt: TGTGCCAGCAGCTTTGGGACAGGGGGAATTCAGCCCCAGCATTTT

abundance: -
v_gene: TRBV7-8
d_gene: TRBD1
j_gene: TRBJ2-5
CDR3aa: CASSSTPTGETQYF
CDR3nt: TGTGCCAGCAGCTCCACCCCGACAGGGGAGACCCAGTACTTC

abundance: -
v_gene: TRBV5-4
d_gene: TRBD1
j_gene: TRBJ1-2
CDR3aa: CASSSALGQGYGYTF
CDR3nt: TGTGCCAGCAGCTCGGCCCTAGGACAGGGATATGGCTACACCTTC

abundance: -
v_gene: TRBV28
d_gene: TRBD1
j_gene: TRBJ1-4
CDR3aa: CASGQGQRKLFF
CDR3nt: TGTGCCAGCGGACAGGGTCAGAGAAAACTGTTTTTT

abundance: -
v_gene: TRBV6-4
d_gene: TRBD2
j_gene: TRBJ2-1
CDR3aa: CASSDSPLAGKYNEQFF
CDR3nt: TGTGCCAGCAGTGACAGCCCCCTAGCGGGGAAATACAATGAGCAGTTCTTC

abundance: -
v_gene: TRBV10-3
d_gene: TRBD1
j_gene: TRBJ1-3
CDR3aa: CAISTGGVGNTIYF
CDR3nt: TGTGCCATCAGTACAGGGGGAGTTGGAAACACCATATATTTT

abundance: -
v_gene: TRBV19
d_gene: TRBD2
j_gene: TRBJ2-7
CDR3aa: CASSIGGGSYEQYF
CDR3nt: TGTGCCAGTAGTATTGGGGGGGGATCCTACGAGCAGTACTTC

abundance: -
v_gene: TRBV7-3
d_gene: -
j_gene: TRBJ2-2
CDR3aa: CASSHEGGELFF
CDR3nt: TGTGCCAGCAGCCACGAGGGCGGGGAGCTGTTTTTT

abundance: -
v_gene: TRBV5-1
d_gene: TRBD2
j_gene: TRBJ2-4
CDR3aa: CASSLEASGGRNIQYF
CDR3nt: TGCGCCAGCAGCTTGGAAGCTAGCGGGGGGAGGAACATTCAGTACTTC

abundance: -
v_gene: TRBV7-2
d_gene: -
j_gene: TRBJ1-4
CDR3aa: CASSRWGGSATNEKLFF
CDR3nt: TGTGCCAGCAGCAGATGGGGGGGATCTGCAACTAATGAAAAACTGTTTTTT

abundance: -
v_gene: TRBV29-1
d_gene: TRBD1
j_gene: TRBJ1-5
CDR3aa: CSVIMQGDQPQHF
CDR3nt: TGCAGCGTTATCATGCAGGGGGACCAGCCCCAGCATTTT